Many counts were recorded for the clone carrying this TCR beta chain. The data derive from a study of T cells in Graves' hyperthyroidism and ophthalmopathy. Background on the study: Pretreatment peripheral blood was obtained at initial diagnosis.

Germline lookup yields CDR1 SEHNR and CDR2 FQNEAQ (reference sequence). V dropped 5 bases and J dropped 1 base, with 11 bases sitting between them. The CDR3 is 14 residues long. The investigators amplified TCR beta CDR3 regions from RNA transcripts. An initial round of RT-PCR targeting the TCR CDR3 relied on the HTBI primer set. TCRdb independently ran MiXCR on the multiplex PCR reads; one entry per CDR3 protein. Found here are some 440,000 distinct CDR3 sequences, about a sixth of them singletons; the top ten hold about 14%. The TCR originated in a young woman with Graves' hyperthyroidism. The V call is TRBV7-9, the J call TRBJ1-1; D ambiguous. Sequenced material: blood. CDR3 sequence (DNA): TGTGCCAGCAGCACTCAACCGGGGAACACTGAAGCTTTCTTT. The encoded protein is CASSTQPGNTEAFF. The variable domain in full, completed from reference TRBV7-9 and TRBJ1-1, reads DTGVSQNPRHKITKRGQNVTFRCDPISEHNRLYWYRQTLGQGPEFLTYFQNEAQLEKSRLLSDRFSAERPKGSFSTLEIQRTEQGDSAMYLCASSTQPGNTEAFFGQGTRLTVV.